This T cell receptor beta chain comes out of a study of cytomegalovirus exposure and HLA in healthy donors. These donors were members of the roughly 120-subject validation cohort, a group separate from the roughly 670-subject first cohort. Turning to this clone: The antigen is undetermined.

Study results and caveats: Clusters of TCRs from the first cohort tended to co-occur in the roughly 120 validation repertoires (as a later analysis found). While the bulk of TCR sequences proved rare, some public TCRs turned up in many donors.

Trimming shortened V by 3 bases and J by 0 bases, and 13 bases separated the two germline ends. Germline values: CDR1 MDHEN, CDR2 SYDVKM. CDR3 length: 16 residues. Assay used: immunoSEQ multiplex PCR; TCRdb lists only in-frame clones, some missing. The repertoire holds some 320,000 clones, approximately 90% seen once, with roughly 1.2% in the top ten. The clonotype originates from a woman aged 25 to 45 in good health and CMV-seropositive. This sequence joins TRBV28 and TRBJ2-3; D might be TRBD1 or TRBD2, each matching 5 bases. Sequencing was performed on PBMCs. CDR3 sequence (DNA): TGTGCCAGCAGTTTTGGGACCCAAACTAGCACAGATACGCAGTATTTT. As protein: CASSFGTQTSTDTQYF.